A single sample gave rise to the 8 T cell receptor beta chains below, sequenced in a study of blood T cell repertoires in COVID-19. The repertoire was sequenced with immunoSEQ multiplex PCR; TCRdb's copy has only in-frame clones and lacks some. The sample records 200,000 to 250,000 clones, 86% being singletons. Sequences were obtained from peripheral blood. The source of these receptors is a woman aged 55-69 years who had recovered from COVID-19.

The chain carries TRBV18 and TRBJ2-5; tentatively, D is TRBD2 (6 bases). Trimming removed 5 bases at V and 0 bases at J, with 7 bases between. The CDR3 has 13 residues. CDR1 is KGHSH, CDR2 LQKENI, per germline. The CDR3 DNA follows: TGTGCCAGCTCAGGACTACACCAAGAGACCCAGTACTTC. It is translated as CASSGLHQETQYF. Variable domain in full (rest from reference TRBV18 and TRBJ2-5): NAGVMQNPRHLVRRRGQEARLRCSPMKGHSHVYWYRQLPEEGLKFMVYLQKENIIDESGMPKERFSAEFPKEGPSILRIQQVVRGDSAAYFCASSGLHQETQYFGPGTRLLVL.

The CDR3 bases are TGTGCCAGCAGCGTAGGGGGGGGACTTTGGCCCCAGCATTTT. It translates to CASSVGGGLWPQHF. V is TRBV9 and J is TRBJ1-5; D is perhaps TRBD1 (5 bases). V lost 0 bases to trimming and J lost 9 bases, with 13 bases between them. Germline CDR1 is SGDLS and CDR2 is YYNGEE. This CDR3 region has 14 residues.

The chain links TRBV28 to TRBJ1-1, with a weak D call TRBD1 (6 bases). With 7 bases removed from V and 3 bases from J, the gap between germline ends came to 24 bases. Looked up from germline, CDR1 is MDHEN and CDR2 is SYDVKM. The CDR3 spans 17 residues. The CDR3 is CASIPLRGQKKDTEAFF. CDR3 DNA sequence: TGTGCCAGCATCCCCCTGCGGGGGCAGAAAAAGGACACTGAAGCTTTCTTT.

This clone has just a few counts. This chain joins TRBV4-1 and TRBJ2-1; 9 bases are a match to TRBD2. The germline V gene has CDR1 MGHRA and CDR2 YSYEKL. J lost 9 bases, V lost 2 bases, and 11 bases had no gene match. There are 16 residues in the CDR3. The CDR3 loop is CASSQPTSGPTGEQFF. The DNA of the CDR3 is TGCGCCAGCAGCCAACCCACTAGCGGGCCGACGGGTGAGCAGTTCTTC.

This chain links TRBV3-1 (or the pseudogene TRBV3-2) with TRBJ2-7; 11 nucleotides agree with TRBD1. J gave up 3 bases and V 4 bases, and 5 bases lay outside the gene matches. The CDR3 is made up of 15 amino acids. Germline V CDR1 and CDR2: LGHDT, YNNKEL (reference sequence). This CDR3 is CASSPRTGGIYEQYF. The CDR3 region has the DNA TGTGCCAGCAGCCCCCGGACAGGGGGCATCTACGAGCAGTACTTC.

The genes are TRBV7-9 and TRBJ2-1; 7 nucleotides line up with TRBD1. Germline loops: CDR1 SEHNR, CDR2 FQNEAQ (reference sequence). Unmatched junction bases numbered 3, after V lost 3 bases and J lost 4 bases. The CDR3 is 14 amino acids. The CDR3 here is CASSLTGPYNEQFF. The CDR3, as DNA: TGTGCCAGCAGCTTGACAGGGCCATACAATGAGCAGTTCTTC.

The CDR3 DNA sequence: TGCAGCGTTGAAGAATACAGGGGGAACACTGAAGCTTTCTTT. As protein: CSVEEYRGNTEAFF. The rearrangement links TRBV29-1 to TRBJ1-1; 7 nucleotides match TRBD1. The germline V gene has CDR1 SQVTM and CDR2 ANQGSEA. With 0 bases clipped from V and 1 base from J, the junction kept 2 bases outside the gene matches. The CDR3 has 14 amino acids.

This chain connects TRBV5-1 to TRBJ2-2; D unclear. This CDR3 has 16 residues. Germline V CDR1 and CDR2: SGHRS, YFSETQ. V was trimmed by 4 bases and J by 3 bases, leaving 16 bases between them. Here the CDR3 DNA reads TGCGCCAGCAGCGCCTACTCCCCTCCGGACACCGGGGAGCTGTTTTTT. It encodes CASSAYSPPDTGELFF.